These T cell receptor beta chains were read from a single sample in a study of OX40 agonist ivuxolimab in advanced cancers. Clones were sequenced by immunoSEQ multiplex PCR, and TCRdb holds only the in-frame ones, with some missing. Among around 63,000 clones listed, 85% to 90% were seen once. The sample consisted of CD4+ or CD8+ T cells sorted from blood, taken in a trial of the OX40 agonist ivuxolimab. The receptors here all came from an adult with an advanced solid tumor such as melanoma, head and neck, liver or kidney cancer. Each CDR3 is given with its conserved first and last residue. Fields, in order: J gene, D gene, V gene, clone size, CDR3 protein, CDR3 DNA. The D gene is left open where the match is weak. Clone size is not always given. Where it is, it says once, few, many or a class for expanded clones.

TRBJ1-1	NA	TRBV27	NA	CASSLLSPGGDTEAFF	TGTGCCAGCAGTTTACTTTCCCCTGGAGGGGATACTGAAGCTTTCTTT
TRBJ1-4	NA	TRBV18	NA	CASSSIATNEKLFF	TGTGCCAGCTCCTCTATTGCAACTAATGAAAAACTGTTTTTT
TRBJ2-7	TRBD1	TRBV6-1	NA	CASTVGQGAYEQYF	TGTGCCAGCACTGTTGGACAGGGGGCTTACGAGCAGTACTTC
TRBJ1-1	NA	TRBV28	NA	CATLSFMNTEAFF	TGTGCCACCTTGTCCTTCATGAACACTGAAGCTTTCTTT
TRBJ2-3	NA	TRBV7-2	NA	CASSLSSREDTQYF	TGTGCCAGCAGCTTAAGTAGCCGAGAAGATACGCAGTATTTT
TRBJ2-2	NA	TRBV19	medium-sized	CASRPTRSSTGELFF	TGTGCCAGCCGTCCCACCCGATCAAGCACCGGGGAGCTGTTTTTT
TRBJ2-7	NA	TRBV7-6	NA	CASSFIDRGYEQYF	TGTGCCAGCAGCTTTATAGACCGGGGCTACGAGCAGTACTTC
TRBJ2-1	NA	TRBV18	NA	CASSPLSISNEQFF	TGTGCCAGCTCACCACTCTCCATTAGCAATGAGCAGTTCTTC
TRBJ1-2	NA	TRBV10-3	NA	CAISESVVEISYGYTF	TGTGCCATCAGTGAGTCAGTAGTTGAGATTAGCTATGGCTACACCTTC
TRBJ2-1	TRBD2	TRBV28	NA	CASSPGTSGASYNEQFF	TGTGCCAGCAGTCCCGGGACTAGCGGGGCCTCCTACAATGAGCAGTTCTTC
TRBJ2-3	TRBD2	TRBV5-1	NA	CASSFLAGGPTDTQYF	TGCGCCAGCAGCTTCTTAGCGGGGGGACCCACAGATACGCAGTATTTT
TRBJ1-5	TRBD1	TRBV6-6	few	CASRGQGAYYQPQHF	TGTGCCAGCAGAGGACAGGGGGCGTATTATCAGCCCCAGCATTTT
TRBJ2-3	NA	TRBV5-1	NA	CASSFVGAQGTDTQYF	TGCGCCAGCAGCTTTGTGGGGGCGCAGGGCACAGATACGCAGTATTTT
TRBJ2-7	TRBD1	TRBV5-1	NA	CASSLGTGTGGREQYF	TGCGCCAGCAGCTTGGGCACCGGGACAGGGGGCCGCGAGCAGTACTTC
TRBJ2-1	NA	TRBV21-1	few	CASSKQTDNTYNEQFF	TGTGCCAGCAGCAAACAGACAGATAACACCTACAATGAGCAGTTCTTC
TRBJ1-1	NA	TRBV2	NA	CASRADRNTEAFF	TGTGCCAGCAGGGCTGACCGGAACACTGAAGCTTTCTTT
TRBJ1-1	TRBD1	TRBV20-1	NA	CSARGTGGAFF	TGCAGTGCTAGAGGTACAGGGGGAGCTTTCTTT
TRBJ1-5	NA	TRBV2	NA	CASSEVGGNQPQHF	TGTGCCAGCAGTGAAGTGGGGGGCAATCAGCCCCAGCATTTT
TRBJ1-1	NA	TRBV15	NA	CATSREQGSNTEAFF	TGTGCCACCAGCAGAGAGCAGGGTTCGAACACTGAAGCTTTCTTT
TRBJ2-2	NA	TRBV5-6	NA	CASSPRIRPEIRAGELFF	TGTGCCAGCAGCCCAAGGATCAGACCAGAAATTCGGGCCGGGGAGCTGTTTTTT
TRBJ2-3	NA	TRBV20-1	NA	CSASRDTQYF	TGCAGTGCTAGCAGGGATACGCAGTATTTT
TRBJ2-7	NA	TRBV11-2	NA	CASSLDVGWHEQYF	TGTGCCAGCAGTCTAGACGTAGGATGGCACGAGCAGTACTTC
TRBJ1-2	NA	TRBV6-5	NA	CASRRDTSGYTF	TGTGCCAGCAGGCGGGACACTTCTGGCTACACCTTC
TRBJ1-2	NA	TRBV6-5	NA	CASSYDLGPSSYGYTF	TGTGCCAGCAGTTACGATCTGGGGCCCTCCTCCTATGGCTACACCTTC
TRBJ2-3	NA	TRBV5-1	NA	CASSLSSGTDTQYF	TGCGCCAGCAGCTTGAGTAGCGGCACAGATACGCAGTATTTT
TRBJ1-3	NA	TRBV5-1	NA	CASSLTGSLSGNTIYF	TGCGCCAGCAGCTTGACAGGGAGTCTCTCGGGAAACACCATATATTTT
TRBJ1-2	TRBD1	TRBV4-1	NA	CASSQVLLQGGELRSNYGYTF	TGCGCCAGCAGCCAAGTTCTGTTGCAAGGGGGCGAACTCCGTTCCAACTATGGCTACACCTTC
TRBJ1-2	NA	TRBV6-5	NA	CASKSRTVLYGYTF	TGTGCCAGTAAATCCCGGACAGTCCTCTATGGCTACACCTTC
TRBJ2-5	NA	TRBV4-2	NA	CASSQDYGESWETQYF	TGTGCCAGCAGCCAAGATTATGGGGAATCTTGGGAGACCCAGTACTTC
TRBJ2-7	TRBD1	TRBV27	NA	CASSYVGQGAYEQYF	TGTGCCAGCAGTTATGTCGGACAGGGGGCGTACGAGCAGTACTTC
TRBJ2-3	NA	TRBV7-9	NA	CASTSFRGRSTDTQYF	TGTGCCAGCACCTCTTTTCGGGGTAGGAGCACAGATACGCAGTATTTT
TRBJ1-2	NA	TRBV20-1	once	CRVGPRVGYTF	TGCAGGGTCGGACCGCGGGTTGGCTACACCTTC
TRBJ2-3	TRBD1	TRBV27	once	CASSFPGGWGATDTQYF	TGTGCCAGCAGTTTCCCAGGGGGTTGGGGTGCAACTGATACGCAGTATTTT
TRBJ2-1	TRBD2	TRBV7-3	NA	CASSFGPGRALEGEQFF	TGTGCCAGCAGCTTTGGGCCCGGGAGGGCCCTGGAGGGTGAGCAGTTCTTC
TRBJ2-5	TRBD1	TRBV5-1	NA	CASSPGQLQETQYF	TGCGCCAGCAGCCCGGGACAGCTCCAAGAGACCCAGTACTTC
TRBJ1-6	NA	TRBV11-3	NA	CASSPPRNSPLHF	TGTGCCAGCAGCCCCCCCAGGAATTCACCCCTCCACTTT
TRBJ1-2	TRBD1	TRBV7-9	NA	CASSLSRGPYGYTF	TGTGCCAGCAGCTTATCCAGGGGGCCCTATGGCTACACCTTC
TRBJ2-5	TRBD2	TRBV9	NA	CASSLRRGLAMGETQYF	TGTGCCAGCAGCCTCAGGCGCGGACTAGCGATGGGGGAGACCCAGTACTTC
TRBJ1-1	NA	TRBV6-5	NA	CASKREVITEAFF	TGTGCCAGCAAGCGGGAGGTAATAACTGAAGCTTTCTTT
TRBJ2-7	NA	TRBV5-1	NA	CASRRLSEQYF	TGCGCCAGCAGGCGACTTAGCGAGCAGTACTTC
TRBJ1-5	NA	TRBV6-1	NA	CASRDMENQPQHF	TGTGCCAGCCGGGACATGGAGAATCAGCCCCAGCATTTT
TRBJ1-2	TRBD1	TRBV5-6	NA	CASRGTGRYGYTF	TGTGCCAGCAGGGGGACAGGCCGGTATGGCTACACCTTC
TRBJ1-6	NA	TRBV11-3	NA	CASSPGGGGSPLHF	TGTGCCAGCAGCCCCGGCGGGGGCGGCTCACCCCTCCACTTT
TRBJ2-3	NA	TRBV7-2	NA	CASSLLTSFDTQYF	TGTGCCAGCAGCTTACTTACTAGCTTCGATACGCAGTATTTT
TRBJ2-6	NA	TRBV7-9	NA	CASSLMGRGGANVLTF	TGTGCCAGCAGCCTTATGGGACGAGGTGGGGCCAACGTCCTGACTTTC
TRBJ1-6	TRBD1	TRBV5-1	NA	CASSRTTGGLPLHF	TGCGCCAGCAGTCGCACGACAGGGGGCCTGCCCCTCCACTTT
TRBJ2-2	NA	TRBV5-1	NA	CASSLRAGMNTGELFF	TGCGCCAGCAGCTTGAGGGCGGGGATGAACACCGGGGAGCTGTTTTTT
TRBJ1-6	NA	TRBV4-1	NA	CASSQDRGLGDSPLHF	TGCGCCAGCAGCCAAGATCGAGGGCTTGGGGATTCACCCCTCCACTTT
TRBJ2-5	NA	TRBV28	NA	CASSLPVGKYF	TGTGCCAGCAGTTTACCGGTGGGGAAGTACTTC
TRBJ2-5	NA	TRBV7-2	NA	CASSLFSRVDATQYF	TGTGCCAGCAGCTTATTCAGCAGGGTGGATGCGACCCAGTACTTC